The 16 T cell receptor beta chains below were found in one sample sequenced in a study of T-cell reconstitution after alpha-beta-depleted transplantation in children (dated by TCRdb to the mid-2010s). This specimen's treatment or condition label, per the study, means: allogeneic hematopoietic cell transplantation with graft depleted of TCRalphabeta T cells and CD19 B cells. The library was built by means of PCR. The sequencing machine was an Illumina HiSeq 2500. To normalize quantification of the TCRbeta repertoire, the TCR libraries were built with molecular barcoding that relied on unique molecular identifiers. TCRdb trimmed public reads at Q25 via fastp, called clones via MiXCR and kept in-frame beta chains. Rows are combined by CDR3 protein, so each entry shows the most common genes and DNA. Present in this sample are about 490,000 distinct CDR3 sequences, about 10% of which were seen just once. The ten top clones hold roughly 2% of the sample.

Sample: PBMCs, taken before TCRalphabeta/CD19-depleted stem cell transplant. Receptor source: a child aged 2-15 years with inherited bone marrow failure, due to receive a stem cell transplant.

In its sample, this clonotype was seen many times. The chain combines TRBV27 with TRBJ1-1, with D perhaps TRBD1 (5 bases). The CDR3 is 13 residues long. Germline assignment: CDR1 MNHEY and CDR2 SMNVEV (reference sequence). Between the trimmed V and J ends, which lost 7 bases and 4 bases, there was a span of 13 bases. CDR3 in amino acids: CASTFLGGTEAFF. The CDR3 DNA follows: TGTGCCAGCACCTTTCTCGGGGGCACTGAAGCTTTCTTT.

In its sample, this clonotype was seen a few times. The chain recombines TRBV7-2 with TRBJ1-1, with 7 bases that match TRBD1. The V gene end was trimmed by 2 bases and the J gene end by 7 bases; junction bases not matched to a gene: 10. In germline, CDR1 is SGHTA, CDR2 FQGNSA. There are 15 residues in the CDR3. Here the CDR3 DNA reads TGTGCCAGCAGCTTAATGAGGGGGCCAGGAGGTGAAGCTTTCTTT. The encoded protein is CASSLMRGPGGEAFF.

This clonotype was counted many times. This chain uses TRBV7-2 with TRBJ2-7; D unresolved. This CDR3 region has 11 residues. Germline V gives CDR1 SGHTA, CDR2 FQGNSA. Trimming pared 4 bases from V and 4 bases from J, leaving 5 bases between. The CDR3 loop reads CASSSKYEQYF. The CDR3 nucleotides read TGTGCCAGCAGCTCGAAATACGAGCAGTACTTC.

This clonotype was detected ten times or more. The chain has TRBV6-1 and TRBJ1-2; TRBD1 matches at 9 bases. The V segment lost 5 bases and the J segment 4 bases; nucleotides outside the gene matches: 5. In germline, CDR1 is MNHNS, CDR2 SASEGT. This CDR3 contains 14 residues. The CDR3 protein is CASSQDRGVYGYTF. In nucleotides, the CDR3 is TGTGCCAGCAGTCAGGACAGGGGCGTCTATGGCTACACCTTC.

In its sample, this clonotype was seen many times. V gene TRBV19 combines with J gene TRBJ2-1; TRBD1 is a possible D gene (7 bases). Germline loops: CDR1 LNHDA, CDR2 SQIVND (reference sequence). CDR3 size: 15 residues. V was shortened by 1 base and J by 4 bases, with 11 bases between the two germline ends. The chain's CDR3 is CASSIGGTVYNEQFF. The CDR3 bases are TGTGCCAGTAGTATAGGCGGGACAGTTTACAATGAGCAGTTCTTC.

The chain employs TRBV11-2 and TRBJ2-1; 9 bases are shared with TRBD1. V was clipped by 6 bases and J by 5 bases; unmatched bases: 2. The CDR3 is 13 residues long. The germline V gene has CDR1 SGHAT and CDR2 FQNNGV. This chain's CDR3 is CASSWTGDNEQFF. CDR3 bases: TGTGCCAGCAGTTGGACAGGGGACAATGAGCAGTTCTTC.

There are many counts of this clonotype. V is TRBV12-3 or TRBV12-4 and J is TRBJ2-1; 9 nucleotides match TRBD2. V lost 4 bases, J lost 6 bases, and 13 bases stayed unmatched. The CDR3 runs to 17 residues. CDR3 DNA: TGTGCCAGCAGTTCCCCTCCGAGCGGGAGGCTTCCCAATGAGCAGTTCTTC. This sequence encodes CASSSPPSGRLPNEQFF.

This clonotype was picked up many times. The rearrangement links TRBV5-1 to TRBJ2-1; 9 bases are a match to TRBD1. CDR3 length: 14 amino acids. The V gene end was trimmed by 4 bases and the J gene end by 7 bases; junction bases not matched to a gene: 6. Germline-derived CDR1 and CDR2 are SGHRS and YFSETQ. CDR3 sequence: CASSIGTGWNEQFF. The DNA for the CDR3 is TGCGCCAGCAGCATCGGGACAGGGTGGAATGAGCAGTTCTTC. The full variable domain, with the rest looked up from reference TRBV5-1 and TRBJ2-1, is KAGVTQTPRYLIKTRGQQVTLSCSPISGHRSVSWYQQTPGQGLQFLFEYFSETQRNKGNFPGRFSGRQFSNSRSEMNVSTLELGDSALYLCASSIGTGWNEQFFGPGTRLTVL.

This clonotype was detected many times. CDR3 bases: TGTGCCAGCAGTTTACTTGGGTACATAAGACGTACAGATACGCAGTATTTT. Its protein product is CASSLLGYIRRTDTQYF. The V call is TRBV27, the J call TRBJ2-3, with D hard to call. Germline loops: CDR1 MNHEY, CDR2 SMNVEV (reference sequence). V lost 2 bases to trimming and J lost 3 bases, with 18 bases between them. CDR3 size: 17 residues.

This clonotype was recorded at least ten times. This chain joins TRBV3-1 and TRBJ2-2, with D uncertain. CDR1 is LGHDT, CDR2 YNNKEL, per germline (reference sequence). V was pared by 0 bases and J by 6 bases, with 5 bases between. This CDR3 comprises 13 residues. CDR3 sequence: CASSQDKAGELFF. Here the CDR3 DNA reads TGTGCCAGCAGCCAAGATAAGGCCGGGGAGCTGTTTTTT. The entire variable domain, with the rest obtained from reference TRBV3-1 and TRBJ2-2, is as follows: DTAVSQTPKYLVTQMGNDKSIKCEQNLGHDTMYWYKQDSKKFLKIMFSYNNKELIINETVPNRFSPKSPDKAHLNLHINSLELGDSAVYFCASSQDKAGELFFGEGSRLTVL.

This clonotype showed up many times. The J gene is TRBJ2-7, the V gene TRBV25-1; TRBD2 matches 8 bases. V shed 9 bases and J 3 bases; nucleotides not matched to a gene: 1. The CDR3 extends over 11 amino acids. Germline V gives CDR1 MGHDK, CDR2 SYGVNS. CDR3 protein: CASTSGYEQYF. The DNA of the CDR3 is TGTGCCAGTACTAGCGGCTACGAGCAGTACTTC.

The V gene is TRBV6-1, the J gene TRBJ2-3, with D unclear. Germline-derived CDR1 and CDR2 are MNHNS and SASEGT. The CDR3 spans 14 residues. The V and J ends lost 5 bases and 2 bases respectively, with 11 bases between them. CDR3 protein: CASSLGQDTDTQYF. The CDR3 region has the DNA TGTGCCAGCAGTCTCGGCCAGGACACAGATACGCAGTATTTT.

The table lists this clonotype with a few counts. This chain connects TRBV7-9 to TRBJ2-7; 7 bases are a match to TRBD1. This CDR3 has 15 residues. Looked up from germline, CDR1 is SEHNR and CDR2 is FQNEAQ (reference sequence). Trimming removed 1 base from V and 4 bases from J; junction bases left unmatched: 7. CDR3 bases: TGTGCCAGCAGCTTAGTCGGAACAGGGGAGTACGAGCAGTACTTC. Amino acid sequence: CASSLVGTGEYEQYF.

This clonotype was recorded at least ten times. This sequence joins TRBV10-3 and TRBJ1-2; D possibly corresponds to TRBD1 (6 bases). This CDR3 has 13 residues. The ends were cut back, 5 bases at V and 8 bases at J, with 15 bases in the middle. Germline-derived CDR1 and CDR2 are ENHRY and SYGVKD. This chain's CDR3 is CAISPRDTRGYTF. In nucleotides, the CDR3 is TGTGCCATCAGTCCCCGGGACACCCGCGGCTACACCTTC.

This clonotype was found many times. The genes are TRBV15 and TRBJ2-7; D is undetermined. Trimming pared 0 bases from V and 2 bases from J, leaving 11 bases between. Germline-derived CDR1 and CDR2 are LNHNV and YYDKDF (reference sequence). CDR3 length: 15 amino acids. In DNA form, the CDR3 reads TGTGCCACCAGCAGAGAGAGAATAGGGACCTACGAGCAGTACTTC. Translation gives CATSRERIGTYEQYF.

The chain joins TRBV5-1 to TRBJ1-2; D is perhaps TRBD1 (5 bases). Between the trimmed V and J ends, which lost 4 bases and 4 bases, there was a span of 14 bases. Germline V lookup: CDR1 SGHRS, CDR2 YFSETQ. This CDR3 contains 14 residues. The CDR3 nucleotides are TGCGCCAGCAGCCGGTCCGCTAGGGGCTATGGCTACACCTTC. It yields the protein CASSRSARGYGYTF.